Each of the 27 T cell receptor beta chains below was sequenced from the same sample in a study of T cells in Graves' hyperthyroidism and ophthalmopathy. Amplification of TCR beta CDR3 regions was performed using RNA transcripts as template. HTBI primers drove first-round RT-PCR of the TCR CDR3. TCRdb ran MiXCR on the multiplex PCR reads and lists one entry per CDR3 protein. The table has more than 450,000 distinct CDR3 sequences, about 20% seen once; the top ten hold roughly 47%. The sequencing input was blood. These receptors originate from a man aged 35-49 years with Graves' ophthalmopathy.

This clonotype appeared a single time. The chain has TRBV4-3 and TRBJ2-2, with 9 positions matching TRBD2. CDR3 length equals 16 residues. Germline V lookup: CDR1 LGHNA, CDR2 YSLEER. The ends lost 8 bases at V and 0 bases at J; junction bases unmatched: 7. This CDR3 reads CASRLAGWSNTGELFF. The CDR3 region has the DNA TGCGCCAGCCGGCTAGCGGGATGGTCGAACACCGGGGAGCTGTTTTTT.

V gene TRBV20-1 combines with J gene TRBJ2-7, with D tentatively TRBD2 (6 bases). This CDR3 comprises 15 residues. Germline V gene lookup returns CDR1 DFQATT and CDR2 SNEGSKA (reference sequence). V was clipped by 1 base and J by 5 bases, with 18 bases between them. In nucleotides, the CDR3 is TGCAGTGCTAGAGCTCTCGGTCGGGAGTTCCACGAGCAGTACTTC. It yields the protein CSARALGREFHEQYF.

In this sample, this clonotype turned up many times. V is TRBV20-1 and J is TRBJ2-7, with 9 nucleotides matching TRBD2. There are 14 residues in the CDR3. V shed 0 bases, J shed 4 bases, and the junction held 4 bases outside the gene matches. The germline CDR1 and CDR2 sequences are DFQATT and SNEGSKA (reference sequence). The CDR3, as DNA: TGCAGTGCTAGAGATGGGACTAGCTTGTACGAGCAGTACTTC. The encoded protein is CSARDGTSLYEQYF.

Of note for this clonotype: This likely reflects a read error, since a far larger clone is one base away. The V and J genes are TRBV6-1 and TRBJ2-7; 11 bases are a match to TRBD1. Germline V gene lookup returns CDR1 MNHNS and CDR2 SASEGT. The CDR3 contains 13 residues. In DNA form, the CDR3 reads TGTGCCAGCAGTAGGACAGGGGGCTACGGGCAGTACTTC. Its protein is CASSRTGGYGQYF.

This clonotype has more than one count but fewer than ten. The chain has TRBV6-5 and TRBJ2-2; TRBD2 agrees at 7 bases. The germline V gene has CDR1 MNHEY and CDR2 SVGAGI. The CDR3 runs to 16 residues. V trimming: 4 bases; J trimming: 4 bases; junction bases outside the gene matches: 9. CDR3 region: CASSSATGGTTGELFF. Here the CDR3 DNA reads TGTGCCAGCAGTTCTGCGACGGGGGGTACCACCGGGGAGCTGTTTTTT.

This clonotype was picked up many times. CDR3 in amino acids: CASSARSWDTDTQYF. CDR3 coding DNA: TGCGCCAGCAGCGCCAGAAGTTGGGACACAGATACGCAGTATTTT. The chain joins TRBV5-1 to TRBJ2-3; D gene ambiguous. The CDR3 contains 15 residues. V lost 4 bases, J lost 2 bases, and 14 bases lay in between. Germline-derived CDR1 and CDR2 are SGHRS and YFSETQ.

This clonotype came up a few times. The rearrangement joins TRBV7-9 to TRBJ2-1; a weak D match, TRBD2 (5 bases). The CDR3 is made up of 14 amino acids. V gave up 2 bases and J gave up 8 bases, with 13 bases separating them. CDR1 and CDR2 (germline): SEHNR, FQNEAQ (reference sequence). CDR3 nucleotide sequence: TGTGCCAGCAGCTTAATTTTCGGGGTCGATGAGCAGTTCTTC. Translated, it gives CASSLIFGVDEQFF. The variable domain in full, with the rest retrieved from reference TRBV7-9 and TRBJ2-1, is DTGVSQNPRHKITKRGQNVTFRCDPISEHNRLYWYRQTLGQGPEFLTYFQNEAQLEKSRLLSDRFSAERPKGSFSTLEIQRTEQGDSAMYLCASSLIFGVDEQFFGPGTRLTVL.

The J gene is TRBJ1-6, the V gene TRBV12-3 or TRBV12-4; no firm D call. There are 13 residues in the CDR3. V dropped 3 bases and J dropped 7 bases, with 7 bases sitting between them. The CDR3 bases are TGTGCCAGCAGTTTCGGGCCAAATTCACCCCTCCACTTT. This gives the protein CASSFGPNSPLHF.

This clonotype was counted many times. The chain couples TRBV9 to TRBJ1-2, with D perhaps matching TRBD1 (5 bases). CDR1 and CDR2 from the germline V gene are SGDLS and YYNGEE. Trimming left V 0 bases short and J 5 bases short, with 11 bases between. The CDR3 sequence is 14 residues long. In DNA, the CDR3 is TGTGCCAGCAGCGTAGCTGCACAGGCTTATGGCTACACCTTC. It is translated as CASSVAAQAYGYTF.

The chain uses TRBV19 and TRBJ1-1; D uncertain. Germline V gives CDR1 LNHDA, CDR2 SQIVND (reference sequence). Trimming shortened V by 8 bases and J by 3 bases, and 16 bases separated the two germline ends. The length of the CDR3 is 14 residues. CDR3 protein: CASGKTQWDTEAFF. For the CDR3, the DNA is TGTGCCAGTGGAAAGACGCAGTGGGACACTGAAGCTTTCTTT.

The genes are TRBV19 and TRBJ2-7, with D possibly being TRBD1 (6 bases). With 5 bases removed from V and 6 bases from J, the gap between germline ends came to 20 bases. The CDR3 contains 15 residues. CDR1 and CDR2 from the germline V gene are LNHDA and SQIVND (reference sequence). The CDR3 sequence is CASSSPGAGEGEQYF. CDR3 nucleotide sequence: TGTGCCAGTAGTTCTCCCGGGGCAGGGGAAGGCGAGCAGTACTTC. Looking up the rest from reference TRBV19 and TRBJ2-7 gives the full variable domain: DGGITQSPKYLFRKEGQNVTLSCEQNLNHDAMYWYRQDPGQGLRLIYYSQIVNDFQKGDIAEGYSVSREKKESFPLTVTSAQKNPTAFYLCASSSPGAGEGEQYFGPGTRLTVT.

Notes on this clonotype: The CDR3 carries no conserved terminal phenylalanine or tryptophan, so it likely arises from a read error. DNA for the CDR3: TGTGCCAGCAGCGTAGAAATCCACGGGGTAGACGAGCAGTACTCC. This gives the protein CASSVEIHGVDEQYS. This sequence joins TRBV9 and TRBJ2-7; perhaps TRBD2 as D (5 bases). CDR1 is SGDLS and CDR2 is YYNGEE in the germline V gene. The CDR3 has 15 residues. Trimming removed 0 bases at V and 5 bases at J, with 15 bases between.

In this sample, this clonotype turned up many times. The V gene is TRBV2, the J gene TRBJ1-5; 9 nucleotides match TRBD1. Per the germline V gene, CDR1 is SNHLY and CDR2 is FYNNEI. The CDR3 contains 17 residues. The junction had 9 bases not matched to a gene; V was cut back by 6 bases and J by 0 bases. The chain's CDR3 is CASRGGQGSLSNQPQHF. The CDR3 coding sequence is TGTGCCAGCAGAGGGGGACAGGGCTCTCTTAGCAATCAGCCCCAGCATTTT. The full variable domain, with the rest looked up from reference TRBV2 and TRBJ1-5, is EPEVTQTPSHQVTQMGQEVILRCVPISNHLYFYWYRQILGQKVEFLVSFYNNEISEKSEIFDDQFSVERPDGSNFTLKIRSTKLEDSAMYFCASRGGQGSLSNQPQHFGDGTRLSIL.

This clonotype was seen more than once but under ten times. This CDR3 is CSGRNTEAFF. CDR3 nucleotide sequence: TGCAGCGGTCGGAACACTGAAGCTTTCTTT. The rearrangement links TRBV29-1 to TRBJ1-1, with D uncertain. This CDR3 is 10 amino acids long. Trimming shortened V by 7 bases and J by 1 base, and 4 bases separated the two germline ends. CDR1 SQVTM and CDR2 ANQGSEA come from the germline V gene.

This clonotype has just a few counts. This chain uses TRBV9 with TRBJ1-5; D not certain. Germline CDR1 and CDR2: SGDLS and YYNGEE. V was pared by 0 bases and J by 4 bases, with 8 bases between. The CDR3 contains 14 residues. CDR3 protein: CASSVGAGNQPQHF. In DNA form, the CDR3 reads TGTGCCAGCAGCGTAGGGGCAGGAAATCAGCCCCAGCATTTT.

This clonotype appeared many times. The CDR3 loop reads CATGEGYNEQFF. The DNA of the CDR3 is TGTGCCACGGGGGAGGGATACAATGAGCAGTTCTTC. V is TRBV30 and J is TRBJ2-1, with TRBD2 matching over 7 bases. The CDR3 is made up of 12 amino acids. Germline values: CDR1 GTSNPN, CDR2 SVGIG (reference sequence). The ends lost 8 bases at V and 4 bases at J; junction bases unmatched: 5.

This clonotype was detected ten times or more. The J gene is TRBJ2-1, the V gene TRBV30; D unclear. CDR1 and CDR2 from the germline V gene are GTSNPN and SVGIG (reference sequence). The CDR3 is 12 amino acids. The V and J ends lost 2 bases and 5 bases respectively, with 7 bases between them. CDR3 in amino acids: CAWSHSDNEQFF. The CDR3 DNA reads as TGTGCCTGGAGTCACTCGGACAATGAGCAGTTCTTC.

This clonotype was seen only a few times. The CDR3, as DNA: TGTGCCAGCAGCTTAGCTAGAACAGGGACCGAGCAGTACTTC. It yields the protein CASSLARTGTEQYF. V gene TRBV7-8 combines with J gene TRBJ2-7; D perhaps matches TRBD1 (6 bases). The CDR3 is 14 residues long. CDR1 and CDR2 from the germline V gene are SGHVS and FQNEAQ. Trimming took off 0 bases at V and 6 bases at J, with 12 bases between the two ends.

This clonotype was recorded at least ten times. The V call is TRBV20-1, the J call TRBJ2-2; no definite D call. CDR1 is DFQATT and CDR2 is SNEGSKA in the germline V gene (reference sequence). V lost 5 bases to trimming and J lost 0 bases, with 10 bases between them. The CDR3 runs 14 residues. Here the CDR3 reads CSAQVAANTGELFF. The CDR3 coding sequence is TGCAGTGCTCAGGTCGCGGCGAACACCGGGGAGCTGTTTTTT.

The sample holds many counts of this clonotype. J is TRBJ2-7 and V is TRBV13, with TRBD2 as a possible D gene (6 bases). The CDR3 is made up of 13 amino acids. V shed 4 bases and J shed 7 bases, with 14 bases lying between them. The germline V gene encodes CDR1 PRHDT and CDR2 FYEKMQ (reference sequence). CDR3 sequence: CASSSASDREQYF. CDR3 sequence (DNA): TGTGCCAGCAGCTCGGCTAGCGATAGGGAGCAGTACTTC.

This clonotype was detected many times. The chain couples TRBV7-2 to TRBJ2-5; 7 nucleotides match TRBD2. The ends lost 4 bases at V and 4 bases at J; junction bases unmatched: 12. Looked up from germline, CDR1 is SGHTA and CDR2 is FQGNSA. The CDR3 covers 16 residues. Here the CDR3 reads CASSSGPWEGRETQYF. The CDR3 DNA reads TGTGCCAGCAGCTCGGGACCCTGGGAGGGCAGAGAGACCCAGTACTTC.

This clonotype appeared many times. The chain joins TRBV2 to TRBJ1-2; D is perhaps TRBD1 (5 bases). V lost 3 bases and J lost 3, with 14 bases in between. Germline V gives CDR1 SNHLY, CDR2 FYNNEI. CDR3 length: 15 residues. As DNA, the CDR3 is TGTGCCAGCAGTGAGTTTCCAGGGAGGGACTATGGCTACACCTTC. This translates into CASSEFPGRDYGYTF.

This clonotype was recorded at least ten times. The chain carries TRBV3-1 and TRBJ2-3, with D possibly called TRBD1 or TRBD2 (5 bases each). The V end lost 6 bases, the J end lost 0 bases, and 28 bases lay between the germline ends. The CDR3 has 20 amino acids. Germline V gene lookup returns CDR1 LGHDT and CDR2 YNNKEL (reference sequence). The CDR3 DNA sequence: TGTGCCAGCAGGGGGACCACCGGGACCAGCGTTAGGACTAGCACAGATACGCAGTATTTT. Amino acids: CASRGTTGTSVRTSTDTQYF.

Ten or more counts support this clonotype. This CDR3 reads CASSISGSETQYF. The CDR3 DNA reads as TGTGCCAGCAGCATCAGCGGGAGTGAGACCCAGTACTTC. V is TRBV7-2 and J is TRBJ2-5; 8 nucleotides line up with TRBD2. Germline V CDR1 and CDR2: SGHTA, FQGNSA. V lost 5 bases, J lost 5 bases, and 4 bases stayed unmatched. This CDR3 spans 13 amino acids.

In its sample, this clonotype was seen many times. The V gene is TRBV28, the J gene TRBJ2-3, with 10 bases that match TRBD2. The CDR3 contains 15 residues. V lost 5 bases, J lost 3 bases, and 5 bases stayed unmatched. Per the germline V gene, CDR1 is MDHEN and CDR2 is SYDVKM. The CDR3 reads CASSTSGTSTDTQYF. The DNA of the CDR3 is TGTGCCAGCAGTACTAGCGGGACGTCTACAGATACGCAGTATTTT.

V and J are TRBV5-6 and TRBJ2-5; 8 positions agree with TRBD1. The V segment lost 0 bases and the J segment 3 bases; nucleotides outside the gene matches: 7. The CDR3 spans 16 residues. Germline V gene data show CDR1 as SGHDT and CDR2 as YYEEEE. Written as DNA, the CDR3 is TGTGCCAGCAGCTTGGCACAGGGGGTGGTGGAAGAGACCCAGTACTTC. Its translation is CASSLAQGVVEETQYF.

In this sample, this clonotype turned up a few times. V is TRBV6-8 and J is TRBJ2-2; tentative D call: TRBD1 (5 bases). Germline V gene lookup returns CDR1 MNHGY and CDR2 SAAAGT. CDR3 length: 11 residues. The CDR3 DNA reads as TGTGTAACAGGGAACACCGGGGAGCTGTTTTTT. Protein: CVTGNTGELFF.